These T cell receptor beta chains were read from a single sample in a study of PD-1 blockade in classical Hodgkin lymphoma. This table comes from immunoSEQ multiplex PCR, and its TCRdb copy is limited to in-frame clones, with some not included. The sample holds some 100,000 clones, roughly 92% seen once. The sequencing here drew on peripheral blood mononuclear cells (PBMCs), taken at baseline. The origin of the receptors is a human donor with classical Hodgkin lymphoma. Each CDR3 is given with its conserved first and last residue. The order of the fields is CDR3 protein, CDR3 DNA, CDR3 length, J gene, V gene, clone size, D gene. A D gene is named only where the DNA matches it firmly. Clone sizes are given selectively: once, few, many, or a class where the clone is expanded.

CDR3aa: CASSFRGRNENLFF
CDR3nt: TGTGCCAGCAGCTTCAGGGGTAGGAACGAAAACCTGTTTTTT
len: 14
j_gene: TRBJ1-4
v_gene: TRBV7-9
abundance: NA
d_gene: NA

CDR3aa: CACPGRGTDTQYF
CDR3nt: TGTGCCTGCCCCGGCCGAGGCACAGATACGCAGTATTTT
len: 13
j_gene: TRBJ2-3
v_gene: TRBV5-6
abundance: NA
d_gene: NA

CDR3aa: CAWKSWNTEAFF
CDR3nt: TGTGCCTGGAAAAGTTGGAACACTGAAGCTTTCTTT
len: 12
j_gene: TRBJ1-1
v_gene: TRBV30
abundance: NA
d_gene: NA

CDR3aa: CASSLSGVATEAFF
CDR3nt: TGTGCCAGCAGCCTCTCAGGGGTTGCCACTGAAGCTTTCTTT
len: 14
j_gene: TRBJ1-1
v_gene: TRBV7-3
abundance: NA
d_gene: NA

CDR3aa: CASSSGISYEQYF
CDR3nt: TGTGCCAGCAGCTCCGGAATCTCCTACGAGCAGTACTTC
len: 13
j_gene: TRBJ2-7
v_gene: TRBV11-2
abundance: NA
d_gene: NA

CDR3aa: CAISARGETEAFF
CDR3nt: TGTGCCATCAGTGCCAGGGGAGAGACTGAAGCTTTCTTT
len: 13
j_gene: TRBJ1-1
v_gene: TRBV10-3
abundance: NA
d_gene: NA

CDR3aa: CASGLGQYSYEQYF
CDR3nt: TGTGCTAGTGGTTTGGGACAGTACTCCTACGAGCAGTACTTC
len: 14
j_gene: TRBJ2-7
v_gene: TRBV12-5
abundance: NA
d_gene: NA

CDR3aa: CASSPTGGPGNTIYF
CDR3nt: TGTGCCAGCAGTCCCACAGGGGGCCCAGGAAACACCATATATTTT
len: 15
j_gene: TRBJ1-3
v_gene: TRBV6-1
abundance: NA
d_gene: TRBD1

CDR3aa: CASRYTGSADTQYF
CDR3nt: TGTGCCAGCAGATATACAGGGAGCGCAGATACGCAGTATTTT
len: 14
j_gene: TRBJ2-3
v_gene: TRBV6-5
abundance: NA
d_gene: NA

CDR3aa: CASSSPTGTAPYGYTF
CDR3nt: TGTGCCAGCAGCTCCCCGACCGGGACCGCACCTTATGGCTACACCTTC
len: 16
j_gene: TRBJ1-2
v_gene: TRBV5-8
abundance: NA
d_gene: NA

CDR3aa: CASSTSGTANTGELFF
CDR3nt: TGTGCCAGCAGCACATCCGGGACGGCGAACACCGGGGAGCTGTTTTTT
len: 16
j_gene: TRBJ2-2
v_gene: TRBV7-9
abundance: NA
d_gene: NA

CDR3aa: CASSRMEGRNEQYF
CDR3nt: TGTGCCAGCAGCCGTATGGAGGGCCGGAACGAGCAGTACTTC
len: 14
j_gene: TRBJ2-7
v_gene: TRBV27
abundance: NA
d_gene: NA

CDR3aa: CASSDSKWGLHGDTQYF
CDR3nt: TGTGCCAGCAGTGACTCGAAGTGGGGACTCCACGGAGATACGCAGTATTTT
len: 17
j_gene: TRBJ2-3
v_gene: TRBV6-4
abundance: NA
d_gene: NA

CDR3aa: CSARTPNEQFF
CDR3nt: TGCAGTGCCCGGACCCCAAATGAGCAGTTCTTC
len: 11
j_gene: TRBJ2-1
v_gene: TRBV20-1
abundance: NA
d_gene: NA

CDR3aa: CASSQAPLGRETQYF
CDR3nt: TGCGCCAGCAGCCAAGCCCCCCTAGGCAGGGAGACCCAGTACTTC
len: 15
j_gene: TRBJ2-5
v_gene: TRBV4-1
abundance: NA
d_gene: NA

CDR3aa: CASSHRDRGGEAFF
CDR3nt: TGTGCCAGCAGTCACCGGGACAGGGGTGGTGAAGCTTTCTTT
len: 14
j_gene: TRBJ1-1
v_gene: TRBV6-1
abundance: NA
d_gene: TRBD1

CDR3aa: CASSLYGNTIYF
CDR3nt: TGTGCCAGCAGCTTGTATGGAAACACCATATATTTT
len: 12
j_gene: TRBJ1-3
v_gene: TRBV5-4
abundance: NA
d_gene: NA

CDR3aa: CASRGGQGLSSYNEQFF
CDR3nt: TGCGCCAGCAGGGGGGGGCAGGGATTGAGCTCCTACAATGAGCAGTTCTTC
len: 17
j_gene: TRBJ2-1
v_gene: TRBV10-1
abundance: NA
d_gene: NA

CDR3aa: CASSLVAGLAGSYEQYF
CDR3nt: TGTGCCAGCAGCTTAGTAGCCGGACTAGCGGGCTCCTACGAGCAGTACTTC
len: 17
j_gene: TRBJ2-7
v_gene: TRBV7-9
abundance: NA
d_gene: TRBD2

CDR3aa: CASSSGQASNQPQHF
CDR3nt: TGTGCCAGCAGTTCCGGACAGGCAAGCAATCAGCCCCAGCATTTT
len: 15
j_gene: TRBJ1-5
v_gene: TRBV28
abundance: NA
d_gene: TRBD1

CDR3aa: CSVSPDRVGYEQYF
CDR3nt: TGCAGCGTGTCCCCGGACAGGGTAGGATACGAGCAGTACTTC
len: 14
j_gene: TRBJ2-7
v_gene: TRBV29-1
abundance: NA
d_gene: TRBD1

CDR3aa: CASSLGGLPTAFTDTQYF
CDR3nt: TGTGCCAGCAGCTTAGGGGGACTTCCTACGGCATTCACAGATACGCAGTATTTT
len: 18
j_gene: TRBJ2-3
v_gene: TRBV7-2
abundance: NA
d_gene: NA

CDR3aa: CASNFRTGGAGYGYTF
CDR3nt: TGTGCCAGCAATTTCCGGACAGGGGGCGCTGGGTATGGCTACACCTTC
len: 16
j_gene: TRBJ1-2
v_gene: TRBV2
abundance: NA
d_gene: TRBD1

CDR3aa: CASSSQVSYEQYF
CDR3nt: TGCGCCAGCAGTTCTCAGGTCTCCTACGAGCAGTACTTC
len: 13
j_gene: TRBJ2-7
v_gene: TRBV5-1
abundance: once
d_gene: NA

CDR3aa: CASSWLPGEQYF
CDR3nt: TGTGCCAGTAGCTGGTTGCCGGGAGAGCAGTACTTC
len: 12
j_gene: TRBJ2-7
v_gene: TRBV19
abundance: once
d_gene: NA

CDR3aa: CASSPNFDTEAFF
CDR3nt: TGTGCCAGCTCCCCTAACTTCGACACTGAAGCTTTCTTT
len: 13
j_gene: TRBJ1-1
v_gene: TRBV18
abundance: NA
d_gene: NA

CDR3aa: CASSWTSPTYEQYF
CDR3nt: TGTGCCAGCAGTTGGACTAGCCCAACCTACGAGCAGTACTTC
len: 14
j_gene: TRBJ2-7
v_gene: TRBV2
abundance: NA
d_gene: TRBD2

CDR3aa: CASTRGDQPQHF
CDR3nt: TGTGCCAGCACCAGGGGAGATCAGCCCCAGCATTTT
len: 12
j_gene: TRBJ1-5
v_gene: TRBV7-9
abundance: NA
d_gene: NA

CDR3aa: CSVEERSGGYTF
CDR3nt: TGCAGCGTTGAAGAGCGGTCAGGTGGCTACACCTTC
len: 12
j_gene: TRBJ1-2
v_gene: TRBV29-1
abundance: NA
d_gene: NA

CDR3aa: CASSLAGADTQYF
CDR3nt: TGCGCCAGCAGCTTGGCTGGGGCAGATACGCAGTATTTT
len: 13
j_gene: TRBJ2-3
v_gene: TRBV5-1
abundance: NA
d_gene: NA

CDR3aa: CASSQSNEQFF
CDR3nt: TGTGCCAGCAGCCAATCAAACGAGCAGTTCTTC
len: 11
j_gene: TRBJ2-1
v_gene: TRBV4-2
abundance: NA
d_gene: NA

CDR3aa: CASSLTATYEQYF
CDR3nt: TGTGCCAGCAGCTTGACGGCCACCTACGAGCAGTACTTC
len: 13
j_gene: TRBJ2-7
v_gene: TRBV7-2
abundance: NA
d_gene: NA